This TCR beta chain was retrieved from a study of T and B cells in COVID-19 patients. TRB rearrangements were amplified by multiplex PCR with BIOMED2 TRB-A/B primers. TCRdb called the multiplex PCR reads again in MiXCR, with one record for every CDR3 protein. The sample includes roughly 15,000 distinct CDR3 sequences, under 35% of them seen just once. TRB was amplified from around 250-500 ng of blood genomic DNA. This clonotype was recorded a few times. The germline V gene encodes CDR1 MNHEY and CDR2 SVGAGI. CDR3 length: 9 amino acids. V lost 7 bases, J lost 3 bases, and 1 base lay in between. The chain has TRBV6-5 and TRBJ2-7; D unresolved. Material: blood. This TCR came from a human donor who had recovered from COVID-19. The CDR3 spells CASNYEQYF. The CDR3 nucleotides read TGTGCCAGCAACTACGAGCAGTACTTC.